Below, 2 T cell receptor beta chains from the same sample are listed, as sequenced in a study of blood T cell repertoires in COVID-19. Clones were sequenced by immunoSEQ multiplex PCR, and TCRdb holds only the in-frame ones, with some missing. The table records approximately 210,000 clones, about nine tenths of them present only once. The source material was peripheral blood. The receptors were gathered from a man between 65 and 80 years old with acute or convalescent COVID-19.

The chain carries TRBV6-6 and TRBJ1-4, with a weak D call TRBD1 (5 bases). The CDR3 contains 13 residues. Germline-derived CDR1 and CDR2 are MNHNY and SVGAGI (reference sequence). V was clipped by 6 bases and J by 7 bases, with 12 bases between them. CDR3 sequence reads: CASRRGAGEKLFF. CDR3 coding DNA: TGTGCCAGCAGGCGCGGGGCGGGTGAAAAACTGTTTTTT.

CDR3 DNA sequence: TGTGCCAGCAGCTTGCCCGAACAAGGGGCGGGAACTGAAGCTTTCTTT. This gives the protein CASSLPEQGAGTEAFF. This chain joins TRBV5-6 and TRBJ1-1; perhaps TRBD1 as D (5 bases). Germline CDR1 is SGHDT and CDR2 is YYEEEE. The CDR3 runs to 16 residues. V lost 1 base and J 5 bases, leaving 18 bases between the germline ends.